This T cell receptor beta chain was observed in a study of cytomegalovirus exposure and HLA in healthy donors. Trimming stripped 3 bases from V and 6 bases from J, with 9 bases between. Germline CDR1 is SGDLS and CDR2 is YYNGEE. This CDR3 spans 12 amino acids. Study-wide points: In a later analysis, TCR beta V- and J-gene trimming showed a link to a missense DCLRE1C variant.

About this clone itself: Antigen: not known.

The PCR used 60 Vbeta and 13 Jbeta primers. Sequencing was performed with immunoSEQ multiplex PCR; in TCRdb, only in-frame clones are kept and a portion is missing. The profile shows approximately 100,000 clones, 55% to 75% of them singletons. The chain uses TRBV9 and TRBJ1-2; no clear D. The origin of this receptor is a woman between 65 and 79 years old in good health and CMV-seropositive. Sample: PBMCs. The CDR3 DNA reads TGTGCCAGCAGCGCCACCGAGCATGGCTACACCTTC. This encodes CASSATEHGYTF.